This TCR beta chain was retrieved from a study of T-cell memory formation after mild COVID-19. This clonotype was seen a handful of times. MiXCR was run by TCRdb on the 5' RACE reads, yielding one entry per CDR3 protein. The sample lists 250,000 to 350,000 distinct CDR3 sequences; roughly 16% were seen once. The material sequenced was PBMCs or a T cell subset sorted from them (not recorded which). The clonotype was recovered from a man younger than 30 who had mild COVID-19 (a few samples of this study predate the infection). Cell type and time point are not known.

The CDR3 nucleotides read TGTGCCACTACGAAGGGGTTGGTAACTGAAGCTTTCTTT. Translation: CATTKGLVTEAFF. This chain links TRBV15 with TRBJ1-1, with D tentatively TRBD1 (5 bases). The V gene lost 9 bases and the J gene lost 5 bases, with 16 bases spanning the gap. This CDR3 has 13 amino acids. Germline CDR1 is LNHNV and CDR2 is YYDKDF (reference sequence).